This T cell receptor (beta chain) was sequenced for a study of blood T cell repertoires in COVID-19. Study-level background: Nucleic acid was either cDNA or gDNA, and it came from T cells, B-cell-depleted T cells, or PBMCs.

Germline V gene lookup returns CDR1 GTSNPN and CDR2 SVGIG (reference sequence). This CDR3 has 13 residues. J lost 1 base, V lost 4 bases, and 3 bases had no gene match. The repertoire was sequenced with immunoSEQ multiplex PCR; TCRdb's copy has only in-frame clones and lacks some. The profile shows 100,000 or so clones, 85% to 95% of them singletons. The chain has TRBV30 and TRBJ1-1; TRBD1 matches 7 bases. This sequence originates from a woman between 45 and 60 years old in a cohort sampled during active COVID-19. Sample: peripheral blood. The DNA of the CDR3 is TGTGCCTGGAAGGGACAGCAGAACACTGAAGCTTTCTTT. Residues: CAWKGQQNTEAFF.